The 10 T cell receptor beta chains reported below all come from one sample, sequenced in a study of T-cell reconstitution after alpha-beta-depleted transplantation in children. This sample's TCRbeta library carried unique molecular identifier barcodes. TCRdb ran MiXCR on the PCR reads and lists one entry per CDR3 protein. This table has about 830,000 distinct CDR3 sequences, 15% to 20% appearing once. Sample: PBMCs, mostly from graft donor cells, taken 360 days after TCRalphabeta/CD19-depleted stem cell transplant. All receptors derive from a male patient under 18 who had a stem cell transplant for acute lymphoblastic leukemia, so the T cells may come from the graft donor.

The sample holds many counts of this clonotype. The chain recombines TRBV5-1 with TRBJ2-7; 7 bases match TRBD2. The germline CDR1 and CDR2 sequences are SGHRS and YFSETQ. J was trimmed by 6 bases and V by 2 bases; bases with no gene match: 11. The CDR3 loop spans 15 amino acids. The CDR3 nucleotides are TGCGCCAGCAGCTTAATCAGCCGGGAGGTCGTCGAGCAGTACTTC. It specifies CASSLISREVVEQYF.

This clonotype was detected ten times or more. The genes are TRBV14 and TRBJ2-1, with 7 positions matching TRBD2. V shed 5 bases and J 0 bases; nucleotides not matched to a gene: 4. CDR1 and CDR2 (germline): SGHDN, FVKESK. This CDR3 is built from 15 residues. The CDR3 reads CASSAGGSSYNEQFF. CDR3 nucleotides: TGTGCCAGCAGCGCCGGGGGGAGCTCCTACAATGAGCAGTTCTTC.

V usage is TRBV7-6 and J usage is TRBJ2-5; 7 bases agree with TRBD1. Looked up from germline, CDR1 is SGHVS and CDR2 is FNYEAQ. Trimming at V came to 7 bases and at J to 6 bases, leaving 2 bases not matched to a gene. The CDR3 runs to 11 residues. The CDR3 region is CASTRGKTQYF. The CDR3 bases are TGTGCCAGCACCAGGGGGAAGACCCAGTACTTC.

This sequence joins TRBV11-1 and TRBJ2-7; 12 bases are shared with TRBD2. Germline trimming cut 2 bases from V and 1 base from J; bases unmatched to any gene: 12. CDR1 and CDR2 (germline): SGHAT, FQDESV (reference sequence). This CDR3 region has 19 residues. CDR3 sequence (DNA): TGTGCCAGCAGCTTATGGTCGACTAGCGGGAGCCCCTTTTCCTACGAGCAGTACTTC. Translation gives CASSLWSTSGSPFSYEQYF.

This clonotype was detected only a few times. V gene TRBV29-1 combines with J gene TRBJ2-1; 7 bases match TRBD1. This CDR3 comprises 13 residues. Germline CDR1 SQVTM, CDR2 ANQGSEA. With V trimmed by 6 bases and J by 2 bases, 4 bases remained unmatched. CDR3 sequence: CSVSRGPYNEQFF. Here the CDR3 DNA reads TGCAGCGTATCAAGGGGGCCCTACAATGAGCAGTTCTTC.

The chain has TRBV2 and TRBJ2-4; possibly TRBD2 for D (6 bases). The CDR3 spans 14 residues. Trimming shortened V by 8 bases and J by 4 bases, and 15 bases separated the two germline ends. Germline lookup yields CDR1 SNHLY and CDR2 FYNNEI. Here the CDR3 reads CASRDFHEKNIQYF. CDR3 DNA sequence: TGTGCCAGCCGGGACTTCCACGAGAAAAACATTCAGTACTTC.

The chain is built from TRBV7-8 and TRBJ2-1; 7 positions match TRBD2. The V and J ends lost 4 bases and 5 bases, in that order; junction bases with no gene match: 8. The CDR3 consists of 15 residues. Germline CDR1 reads SGHVS; CDR2 reads FQNEAQ. This CDR3 is CASSWGGTRHNEQFF. DNA of the CDR3: TGTGCCAGCAGCTGGGGGGGAACACGACACAATGAGCAGTTCTTC.

This clonotype was seen ten or more times. The chain employs TRBV5-1 and TRBJ2-1, with 7 nucleotides matching TRBD1. CDR3 length equals 15 residues. Germline-derived CDR1 and CDR2 are SGHRS and YFSETQ. With V trimmed by 4 bases and J by 0 bases, 4 bases remained unmatched. CDR3 amino acids: CASSRDRDSYNEQFF. Here the CDR3 DNA reads TGCGCCAGCAGCCGAGACAGGGACTCCTACAATGAGCAGTTCTTC.

This chain joins TRBV4-2 and TRBJ1-2; D is unresolved. The CDR3 has 13 amino acids. Germline CDR1 and CDR2: LGHNA and YNFKEQ. The V and J ends lost 0 bases and 8 bases respectively, with 10 bases between them. The chain's CDR3 is CASSQEPRRGYTF. For the CDR3, the DNA is TGTGCCAGCAGCCAAGAGCCTCGGCGGGGCTACACCTTC.

This chain joins TRBV27 and TRBJ2-3; D is perhaps TRBD1 or TRBD2 (5 bases each). Per germline, CDR1 MNHEY and CDR2 SMNVEV (reference sequence). The CDR3 contains 14 residues. Trimming removed 6 bases at V and 11 bases at J, with 21 bases between. CDR3 in DNA: TGTGCCAGCAGCGGGGCTAGAGCCCCCGTAGAGCAGTATTTT. This encodes CASSGARAPVEQYF.